This T cell receptor beta chain appears in the sequencing data of a study of blood T cell repertoires in COVID-19. The overall study: Acute-phase and convalescent COVID-19 samples originated in the United States, Italy and Spain. T cells, B-cell-depleted T cells, or PBMCs supplied cDNA or gDNA.

Data came from immunoSEQ multiplex PCR; TCRdb stores just in-frame clones and leaves some out. The data show about 120,000 clones, with 75% to 90% seen just once and just over 5.5% held by the top ten. The sample comprised peripheral blood. This TCR was recovered from an older woman with COVID-19, enrolled during active disease.

The CDR3 loop reads CASSLGQGGEKLFF. The CDR3, as DNA: TGTGCCAGCTCACTCGGACAGGGAGGTGAAAAACTGTTTTTT. This chain joins TRBV18 and TRBJ1-4; TRBD1 aligns across 8 bases. The CDR3 consists of 14 residues. After removal of 4 bases from V and 7 bases from J, the junction contained 5 bases not matched to a gene. Germline CDR1 reads KGHSH; CDR2 reads LQKENI.